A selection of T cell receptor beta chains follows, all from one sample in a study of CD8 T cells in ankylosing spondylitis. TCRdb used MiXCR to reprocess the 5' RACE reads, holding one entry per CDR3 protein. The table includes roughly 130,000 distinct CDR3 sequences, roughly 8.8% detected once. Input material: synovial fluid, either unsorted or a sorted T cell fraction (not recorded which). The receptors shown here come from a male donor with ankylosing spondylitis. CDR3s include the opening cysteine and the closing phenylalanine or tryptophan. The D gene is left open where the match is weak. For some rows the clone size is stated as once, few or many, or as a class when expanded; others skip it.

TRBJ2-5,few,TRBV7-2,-,TGTGCCAGCAGCGTAGTCGCAGGGCAGGAGACCCAGTACTTC,CASSVVAGQETQYF
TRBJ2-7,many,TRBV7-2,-,TGTGCCAGCAGCTTATCCCACGGCCTGAAGCAGTACTTC,CASSLSHGLKQYF
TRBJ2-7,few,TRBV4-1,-,TGCGCCAGCAGCCAAGGACCTACGGGGAGCTACGAGCAGTACTTC,CASSQGPTGSYEQYF
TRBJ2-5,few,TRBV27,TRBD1,TGTGCCTCAGGGACCAGGGGGGAGACCCAGTACTTC,CASGTRGETQYF
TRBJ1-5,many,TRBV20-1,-,TGCAGTGCACGACAGAGCAATCAGCCCCAGCATTTT,CSARQSNQPQHF
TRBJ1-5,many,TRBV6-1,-,TGTGCCACCACAAGAGGGGTCGGCAATCAGCCCCAGCATTTT,CATTRGVGNQPQHF
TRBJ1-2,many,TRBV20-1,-,TGCAGTGCCCTAAATAGCAACTATGGCTACACCTTC,CSALNSNYGYTF
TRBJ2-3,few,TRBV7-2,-,TGTGCCAGCAGCACAAGGGGGACAGATACGCAGTATTTT,CASSTRGTDTQYF
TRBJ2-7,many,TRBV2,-,TGTGCCAGCAGTGAAGTTAGGGGGATCGAGCAGTACTTC,CASSEVRGIEQYF
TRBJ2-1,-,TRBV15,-,TGTGCCACCAGCAGGGATAGTAATCCATACAATGAGCAGTTCTTC,CATSRDSNPYNEQFF
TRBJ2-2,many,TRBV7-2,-,TGTGCCAGCAGCTTAGGCAGGCTAGAGGCCCGGGAGCTGTTTTTT,CASSLGRLEARELFF
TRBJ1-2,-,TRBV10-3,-,TGTGCCATCAGTGAGTCCTTAGGCTACACCTTC,CAISESLGYTF
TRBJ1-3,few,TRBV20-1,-,TGCAGTGCTAGAACCCCACAGACTGGAAACACCATATATTTT,CSARTPQTGNTIYF
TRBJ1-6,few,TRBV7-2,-,TGTGCCAGCAGCTTAATGCAGGCTGGTAATTCACCCCTCCACTTT,CASSLMQAGNSPLHF
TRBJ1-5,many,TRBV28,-,TGTGCCAGCAGTTCCCCGGAGGGGGGTAATCAGCCCCAGCATTTT,CASSSPEGGNQPQHF
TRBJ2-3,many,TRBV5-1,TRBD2,TGCGCCAGCAGCTTCGGCGGGGGGGGCACAGATACGCAGTATTTT,CASSFGGGGTDTQYF
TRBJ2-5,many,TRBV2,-,TGTGCCAGCAGCCTATCGATGGTAGAGACCCAGTACTTC,CASSLSMVETQYF
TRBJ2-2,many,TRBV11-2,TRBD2,TGTGCCAGCAGCTTAGATCCTAGCGGACGAGGGGACACCGGGGAGCTGTTTTTT,CASSLDPSGRGDTGELFF
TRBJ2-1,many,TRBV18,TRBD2,TGTGCCAGCTCCCCAACGGGACTAGCGTCGAATGAGCAGTTCTTC,CASSPTGLASNEQFF
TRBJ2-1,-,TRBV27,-,TGTGCCAATTCTTCCCAGGGGAATGAGCAGTTCTTC,CANSSQGNEQFF
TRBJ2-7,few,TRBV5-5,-,TGTGCCAGCAGCGTCAGGGTGGGCGAGCAGTACTTC,CASSVRVGEQYF
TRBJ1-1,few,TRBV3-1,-,TGTGCCAGCAGCCTACAGGAGAACACTGAAGCTTTCTTT,CASSLQENTEAFF
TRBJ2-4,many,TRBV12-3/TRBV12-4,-,TGTGCCAGCAGTTTCGGGGACCTATACATTCAGTACTTC,CASSFGDLYIQYF
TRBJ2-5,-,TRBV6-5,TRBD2,TGTGCCAGCAGTTACCAGAGCGGGAGAGATGTGGAGACCCAGTACTTC,CASSYQSGRDVETQYF
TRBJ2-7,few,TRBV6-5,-,TGTGCCAGCAGTTACTCTGCCCTGGGCTCCTACGAGCAGTACTTC,CASSYSALGSYEQYF
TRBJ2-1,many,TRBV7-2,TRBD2,TGTGCCAGCAGCTTTAGCGGGAGGGCTGACGGCAAGCAGTTCTTC,CASSFSGRADGKQFF
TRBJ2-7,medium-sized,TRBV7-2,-,TGTGCCAGCAGCCCAACCCGATGGGCCCCCGAGCAGTACTTC,CASSPTRWAPEQYF